This TCR beta chain stems from a study of CD8 T cells in Susac syndrome. V was clipped by 3 bases and J by 12 bases, with 9 bases between them. The CDR3 length is 11 residues. Germline V gene data show CDR1 as SGHTA and CDR2 as FQGNSA. Reverse transcription of roughly 0.5 to 1 ug RNA was carried out with random hexamers. TCRdb re-called the immunoSEQ multiplex PCR reads with MiXCR, one entry per CDR3 protein. The sample lists some 300,000 distinct CDR3 sequences, 75% to 85% occurring once. The receptor's source is a human donor with multiple sclerosis. The sequencing sample was made of CD8+ T cells from PBMCs. V is TRBV7-2 and J is TRBJ2-1; D is ambiguous. The CDR3 here is CASSFRGWQFF. CDR3 in DNA: TGTGCCAGCAGCTTCCGTGGGTGGCAGTTCTTC.